This T cell receptor beta chain was documented in a study of T-cell memory formation after mild COVID-19. Study in general: TCR clusters mostly belonged to single donors.

After 5'RACE with constant-segment primers, TCR alpha and TCR beta cDNA libraries carrying sample barcodes and UMIs were obtained. A single record per CDR3 protein comes from TCRdb applying MiXCR to the 5' RACE reads. Counted here are 35,000 to 55,000 distinct CDR3 sequences, approximately 9.6% occurring once; the ten biggest clones make up about 11%. Germline loops: CDR1 SGHVS, CDR2 FNYEAQ. The CDR3 sequence is 16 residues long. V was clipped by 1 base and J by 1 base, with 11 bases between them. Overall study results and limits: The CD4+ clones that contracted clustered mainly within CM and EM, and the CD8+ clones concentrated in EMRA.

Many counts were recorded for this clonotype. Antigen specificity is unknown. The receptor was derived from an adult woman who had mild COVID-19 (a few samples of this study predate the infection). Cell type and time point are not known. The genes are TRBV7-6 and TRBJ2-1, with D possibly being TRBD2 (6 bases). The sequencing input was PBMCs or a T cell subset sorted from them (not recorded which). CDR3 nucleotide sequence: TGTGCCAGCAGCTTAGGAGGTGGGACTTCCTACAATGAGCAGTTCTTC. Translation: CASSLGGGTSYNEQFF.